What follows is one T cell receptor beta chain and its context. Its target is unknown. The sample comes from a study of CD8+ T cells in alopecia areata. General observations from the study: Scalp clonality, together with expanded CD8+ clones among the top 100, fell significantly with tofacitinib. Clarity of TCR sharing across patients fell short of that in mice, possibly HLA-related.

V was pared by 2 bases and J by 1 base, with 8 bases between. This CDR3 has 14 amino acids. Germline V lookup: CDR1 MNHEY, CDR2 SVGAGI. In each case, RNA was isolated and then reverse transcribed into cDNA as the sequencing template. Method: immunoSEQ multiplex PCR; TCRdb's copy keeps in-frame clones and lacks some. The sample contains about 120,000 clones, about 50% of which appear only once. Treatment meaning: oral pan-JAK inhibitor, 5-10 mg twice daily. The chain is built from TRBV6-5 and TRBJ2-5; D possibly corresponds to TRBD2 (5 bases). This TCR was recovered from a human donor with alopecia areata. The sequencing here drew on CD4+ T cells sorted from blood, taken at week 4, from a patient treated with tofacitinib. The CDR3 DNA follows: TGTGCCAGCAGTTACCCTCTAGCCCAAGAGACCCAGTACTTC. Translation gives CASSYPLAQETQYF.